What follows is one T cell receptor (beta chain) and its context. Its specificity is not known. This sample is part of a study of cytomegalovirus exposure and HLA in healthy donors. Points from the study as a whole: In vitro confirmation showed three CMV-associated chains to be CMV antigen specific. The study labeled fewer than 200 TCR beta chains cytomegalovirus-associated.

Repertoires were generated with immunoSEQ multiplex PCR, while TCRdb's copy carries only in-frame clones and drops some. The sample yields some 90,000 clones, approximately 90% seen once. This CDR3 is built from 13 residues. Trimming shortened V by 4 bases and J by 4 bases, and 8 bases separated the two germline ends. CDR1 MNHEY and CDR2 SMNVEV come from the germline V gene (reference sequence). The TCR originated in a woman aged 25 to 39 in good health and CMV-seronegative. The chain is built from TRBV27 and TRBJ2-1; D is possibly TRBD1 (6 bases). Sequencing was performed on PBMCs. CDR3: CASSWTVYNEQFF. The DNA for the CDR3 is TGTGCCAGCAGTTGGACAGTTTACAATGAGCAGTTCTTC.